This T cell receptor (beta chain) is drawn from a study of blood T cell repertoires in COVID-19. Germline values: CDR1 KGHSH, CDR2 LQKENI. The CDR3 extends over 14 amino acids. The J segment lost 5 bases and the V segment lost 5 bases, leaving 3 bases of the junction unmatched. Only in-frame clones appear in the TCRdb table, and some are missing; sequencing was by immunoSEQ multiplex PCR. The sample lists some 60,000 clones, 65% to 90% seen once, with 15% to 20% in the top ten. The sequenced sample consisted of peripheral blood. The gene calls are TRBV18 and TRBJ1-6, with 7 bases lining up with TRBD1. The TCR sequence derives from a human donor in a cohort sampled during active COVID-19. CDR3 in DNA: TGTGCCAGCTCATCCGGGACAGATAATTCACCCCTCCACTTT. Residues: CASSSGTDNSPLHF. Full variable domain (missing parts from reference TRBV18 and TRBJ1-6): NAGVMQNPRHLVRRRGQEARLRCSPMKGHSHVYWYRQLPEEGLKFMVYLQKENIIDESGMPKERFSAEFPKEGPSILRIQQVVRGDSAAYFCASSSGTDNSPLHFGNGTRLTVT.